These 10 T cell receptor beta chains originate from one sample sequenced in a study of blood T cells in healthy people across ages. The authors ran a second PCR of roughly 6 to 12 cycles using a sample-barcoded 5' primer and a J-beta primer mix. TCRdb re-called the 5' RACE reads through MiXCR, storing one row per CDR3 protein. This table has 650,000 to 700,000 distinct CDR3 sequences, about 30% appearing once. The sample comprised blood. The receptors originated from a woman older than 75 in good health.

The chain uses TRBV3-1 and TRBJ2-1; D may match TRBD1 or TRBD2 (6 bases each). CDR3 length: 17 amino acids. V gave up 1 base and J gave up 7 bases, with 20 bases separating them. Germline assignment: CDR1 LGHDT and CDR2 YNNKEL (reference sequence). The CDR3 coding sequence is TGTGCCAGCAGCCAAGTATTGCGAGGAGGAGGGGGGAATGAGCAGTTCTTC. This sequence encodes CASSQVLRGGGGNEQFF.

This clonotype was counted a single time. The junction does not match germline at one end; this may be a read error. This chain uses TRBV24-1 with TRBJ2-5; 12 nucleotides match TRBD2. This CDR3 comprises 15 residues. CDR1 is KGHDR, CDR2 SFDVKD, per germline. CDR3 amino acids: CATSALAGGAFEQYF. The CDR3 DNA follows: TGTGCCACTAGTGCTCTAGCGGGGGGGGCGTTTGAGCAGTACTTC.

This clonotype was seen many times. The V call is TRBV2, the J call TRBJ2-7; D is ambiguous. Germline-derived CDR1 and CDR2 are SNHLY and FYNNEI. There are 13 residues in the CDR3. The V end lost 4 bases, the J end lost 3 bases, and 10 bases lay between the germline ends. CDR3 nucleotide sequence: TGTGCCAGCAGTGTCAGCGCGGACTACGAGCAGTACTTC. Its translation: CASSVSADYEQYF.

On this clonotype itself: A read error is possible here, since a much larger clone lies one base away. The V call is TRBV2, the J call TRBJ2-5, with D perhaps TRBD1 (7 bases). V shed 3 bases and J shed 5 bases, with 13 bases lying between them. The CDR3 runs to 14 residues. CDR1 SNHLY and CDR2 FYNNEI come from the germline V gene. CDR3 protein: CASSDPGGQETQYF. DNA for the CDR3: TGTGCCAGCAGTGATCCAGGGGGGCAGGAGACCCAGTACTTC.

This clonotype came up many times. V gene TRBV3-1 combines with J gene TRBJ1-5; no reliable D call. Germline CDR1 is LGHDT and CDR2 is YNNKEL (reference sequence). The V end lost 5 bases, the J end lost 3 bases, and 8 bases lay between the germline ends. This CDR3 spans 13 amino acids. The CDR3 coding sequence is TGTGCCAGCAGCACGAAAACCAATCAGCCCCAGCATTTT. This translates into CASSTKTNQPQHF. The full variable domain, rest sourced from reference TRBV3-1 and TRBJ1-5, is DTAVSQTPKYLVTQMGNDKSIKCEQNLGHDTMYWYKQDSKKFLKIMFSYNNKELIINETVPNRFSPKSPDKAHLNLHINSLELGDSAVYFCASSTKTNQPQHFGDGTRLSIL.

This clonotype was picked up many times. The J gene is TRBJ1-6, the V gene TRBV6-1; 8 bases agree with TRBD1. The V gene end was trimmed by 7 bases and the J gene end by 7 bases; junction bases not matched to a gene: 9. Germline V gives CDR1 MNHNS, CDR2 SASEGT. The CDR3 is 15 amino acids. In DNA form, the CDR3 reads TGTGCCAGCACCGCGGGACAGGCTAGCAATTCACCCCTCCACTTT. Its translation is CASTAGQASNSPLHF.

This clonotype has just a few counts. The chain is built from TRBV30 and TRBJ2-7; 7 bases line up with TRBD2. The J call is uncertain, as TRBJ2-5 better fits the DNA end. CDR1 and CDR2 from the germline V gene are GTSNPN and SVGIG (reference sequence). The CDR3 runs to 14 residues. The CDR3 protein is CAWGNGGLGETQYF. The CDR3 bases are TGTGCCTGGGGGAACGGGGGGTTGGGAGAGACCCAGTACTTC.

This clonotype was observed a handful of times. The CDR3 sequence is CSAVTAAFSGANVLTF. In DNA form, the CDR3 reads TGCAGTGCGGTGACAGCCGCATTCTCTGGGGCCAACGTCCTGACTTTC. The rearrangement joins TRBV20-1 to TRBJ2-6; possible D gene TRBD1, 5 bases. The CDR3 sequence is 16 residues long. Germline V gene lookup returns CDR1 DFQATT and CDR2 SNEGSKA (reference sequence). With 6 bases removed from V and 0 bases from J, the gap between germline ends came to 15 bases.

This clonotype was seen ten or more times. V and J are TRBV20-1 and TRBJ1-2; D call uncertain. V was pared by 5 bases and J by 1 base, with 11 bases between. The CDR3 runs to 13 residues. Germline V lookup: CDR1 DFQATT, CDR2 SNEGSKA (reference sequence). The CDR3 bases are TGCAGTGCTCCCCGCGAGGATAACTATGGCTACACCTTC. Its translation is CSAPREDNYGYTF.

This clonotype was detected only a few times. V usage is TRBV5-5 and J usage is TRBJ2-7, with D possibly matching TRBD2 (6 bases). V was cut by 0 bases and J by 3 bases, with 13 bases left in between. This CDR3 is built from 15 residues. CDR1 SGHKS and CDR2 YYEKEE come from the germline V gene (reference sequence). The CDR3 spells CASSLGPGGNYEQYF. CDR3 nucleotides: TGTGCCAGCAGCTTGGGTCCCGGAGGGAACTACGAGCAGTACTTC.